The 28 T cell receptor beta chains in this list originate from one sample, sequenced in a study of blood T cell repertoires in COVID-19. Libraries were prepared by immunoSEQ multiplex PCR; TCRdb keeps only in-frame clonotypes and omits some of them. Among about 200,000 clones listed, about 90% were seen once. Sequencing was performed on peripheral blood. All receptors derive from a woman aged 45-59 years with acute or convalescent COVID-19.

The CDR3 here is CSVRQGEGVYNEQFF. The DNA of the CDR3 is TGCAGCGTTAGACAGGGTGAAGGAGTCTACAATGAGCAGTTCTTC. The chain carries TRBV29-1 and TRBJ2-1; 7 nucleotides line up with TRBD1. The CDR3 has 15 residues. The V segment lost 5 bases and the J segment 3 bases; nucleotides outside the gene matches: 10. The V gene's germline CDR1 is SQVTM and CDR2 ANQGSEA.

DNA for the CDR3: TGTGCCAGCACCGAAGCCGAACAGGGCGCGAACACCGGGGAGCTGTTTTTT. It codes for CASTEAEQGANTGELFF. This sequence joins TRBV6-1 and TRBJ2-2; D may be TRBD1 (6 bases). Trimming pared 7 bases from V and 0 bases from J, leaving 18 bases between. This CDR3 has 17 amino acids. The germline gives CDR1 MNHNS, CDR2 SASEGT.

The V and J genes are TRBV7-9 and TRBJ1-2, with D unresolved. CDR3 size: 12 residues. Germline V gene data show CDR1 as SEHNR and CDR2 as FQNEAQ (reference sequence). V dropped 5 bases and J dropped 2 bases, with 6 bases sitting between them. The CDR3 DNA follows: TGTGCCAGCAGCCCACAGAACTATGGCTACACCTTC. Translation: CASSPQNYGYTF. The full variable domain, rest sourced from reference TRBV7-9 and TRBJ1-2, is DTGVSQNPRHKITKRGQNVTFRCDPISEHNRLYWYRQTLGQGPEFLTYFQNEAQLEKSRLLSDRFSAERPKGSFSTLEIQRTEQGDSAMYLCASSPQNYGYTFGSGTRLTVV.

The chain recombines TRBV11-2 with TRBJ2-1, with 9 bases identical to TRBD2. V shed 3 bases and J 0 bases; nucleotides not matched to a gene: 12. The CDR3 has 19 residues. The germline V gene has CDR1 SGHAT and CDR2 FQNNGV. CDR3 in DNA: TGTGCCAGCAGCTTTCCGATTACTAGCGGGCCTAGCTCCTACAATGAGCAGTTCTTC. Protein sequence: CASSFPITSGPSSYNEQFF.

This clone came up once. The gene calls are TRBV2 and TRBJ2-1; D is uncertain. Germline CDR1 is SNHLY and CDR2 is FYNNEI. This CDR3 is built from 15 residues. V lost 6 bases to trimming and J lost 6 bases, with 18 bases between them. Here the CDR3 DNA reads TGTGCCAGCAGGGCCCCACCTTTGCCCTCCAATGAGCAGTTCTTC. This gives the protein CASRAPPLPSNEQFF. The entire variable domain, with the rest obtained from reference TRBV2 and TRBJ2-1, is as follows: EPEVTQTPSHQVTQMGQEVILRCVPISNHLYFYWYRQILGQKVEFLVSFYNNEISEKSEIFDDQFSVERPDGSNFTLKIRSTKLEDSAMYFCASRAPPLPSNEQFFGPGTRLTVL.

This clone was picked up one time. This rearrangement joins TRBV30 to TRBJ1-1; no reliable D call. The V end lost 1 base, the J end lost 0 bases, and 6 bases lay between the germline ends. The CDR3 totals 13 residues. Germline CDR1 reads GTSNPN; CDR2 reads SVGIG (reference sequence). CDR3 protein: CAWSDYMNTEAFF. The CDR3 coding sequence is TGTGCCTGGAGTGACTACATGAACACTGAAGCTTTCTTT. The full variable domain, completed using reference TRBV30 and TRBJ1-1, is SQTIHQWPATLVQPVGSPLSLECTVEGTSNPNLYWYRQAAGRGLQLLFYSVGIGQISSEVPQNLSASRPQDRQFILSSKKLLLSDSGFYLCAWSDYMNTEAFFGQGTRLTVV.

The rearrangement links TRBV5-1 to TRBJ1-3, with D perhaps matching TRBD1 (6 bases). Germline CDR1 and CDR2: SGHRS and YFSETQ. V was shortened by 0 bases and J by 2 bases, with 12 bases between the two germline ends. CDR3 length equals 16 residues. The CDR3: CASSLVGQGPGNTIYF. The CDR3 DNA is TGCGCCAGCAGCTTGGTTGGTCAGGGGCCTGGAAACACCATATATTTT.

The V and J genes are TRBV19 and TRBJ2-5; TRBD1 matches 8 bases. Trimming cost V 3 bases and J 4 bases; bases outside gene matches: 4. Per germline, CDR1 LNHDA and CDR2 SQIVND (reference sequence). This CDR3 is 14 amino acids long. The CDR3 DNA sequence: TGTGCCAGTAGTATGAACGGACAGGGAGAGACCCAGTACTTC. This codes for CASSMNGQGETQYF.

Worth noting for this clone: The same CDR3 is also encoded by other DNA sequences in this sample. J is TRBJ2-7 and V is TRBV20-1, with a possible D match to TRBD1 (5 bases). The CDR3 has 11 residues. V was shortened by 2 bases and J by 6 bases, with 8 bases between the two germline ends. CDR1 is DFQATT, CDR2 SNEGSKA, per germline (reference sequence). This chain's CDR3 is CSARSGFEQYF. The CDR3 region has the DNA TGCAGTGCTAGATCAGGGTTCGAGCAGTACTTC.

J is TRBJ2-7 and V is TRBV6-6, with 7 bases that match TRBD2. The CDR3 has 16 residues. Germline V gene data show CDR1 as MNHNY and CDR2 as SVGAGI (reference sequence). V gave up 0 bases and J gave up 0 bases; unmatched junction bases: 5. This CDR3 is CASSYSLAGTSYEQYF. The CDR3 coding sequence is TGTGCCAGCAGTTACTCATTAGCGGGTACCTCCTACGAGCAGTACTTC.

The V call is TRBV18, the J call TRBJ2-3; 10 bases map to TRBD1. This CDR3 is built from 18 residues. V shed 3 bases, J shed 5 bases, and the junction held 14 bases outside the gene matches. From germline, CDR1 is KGHSH and CDR2 LQKENI. CDR3 in amino acids: CASSPNLIDRGQQDTQYF. The CDR3 region has the DNA TGTGCCAGCTCACCCAACTTGATCGACAGGGGGCAACAAGATACGCAGTATTTT.

Of note for this clone: The sample carries other DNA sequences with the same CDR3. This chain uses TRBV11-2 with TRBJ2-7; TRBD2 is a possible D gene (5 bases). The V end lost 3 bases, the J end lost 2 bases, and 8 bases lay between the germline ends. Germline loops: CDR1 SGHAT, CDR2 FQNNGV. The CDR3 runs 13 residues. The CDR3 spells CASSFGRAYEQYF. The DNA of the CDR3 is TGTGCCAGCAGCTTTGGGCGGGCCTACGAGCAGTACTTC. Full variable domain (outside the CDR3, taken from reference TRBV11-2 and TRBJ2-7): EAGVAQSPRYKIIEKRQSVAFWCNPISGHATLYWYQQILGQGPKLLIQFQNNGVVDDSQLPKDRFSAERLKGVDSTLKIQPAKLEDSAVYLCASSFGRAYEQYFGPGTRLTVT.

The chain links TRBV30 to TRBJ2-2; a possible D gene is TRBD1 (6 bases). Trimming left V 5 bases short and J 6 bases short, with 16 bases between. Germline V gene sequence: CDR1 GTSNPN, CDR2 SVGIG (reference sequence). The CDR3 has 14 amino acids. The CDR3 coding sequence is TGTGCCTGGGCCAGGGACACCCGGGCCGGGGAGCTGTTTTTT. Translated, it gives CAWARDTRAGELFF. Looking up the rest from reference TRBV30 and TRBJ2-2 gives the full variable domain: SQTIHQWPATLVQPVGSPLSLECTVEGTSNPNLYWYRQAAGRGLQLLFYSVGIGQISSEVPQNLSASRPQDRQFILSSKKLLLSDSGFYLCAWARDTRAGELFFGEGSRLTVL.

The chain has TRBV18 and TRBJ2-4; 7 nucleotides match TRBD2. CDR1 is KGHSH and CDR2 is LQKENI in the germline V gene. J was trimmed by 8 bases and V by 3 bases; bases with no gene match: 7. The CDR3 covers 14 residues. The CDR3 bases are TGTGCCAGCTCACCGGGGGAGGGGAGACACATTCAGTACTTC. Translated: CASSPGEGRHIQYF.

This clone came up a few times. The chain employs TRBV6-2 or TRBV6-3 and TRBJ2-1; 7 positions agree with TRBD1. Germline CDR1 is MNHEY and CDR2 is SVGEGT. V dropped 0 bases and J dropped 7; count of bases not matched to a gene: 3. The CDR3 contains 14 residues. Here the CDR3 reads CASSYSHRGNEQFF. CDR3 sequence (DNA): TGTGCCAGCAGTTACTCCCACAGGGGTAATGAGCAGTTCTTC.

The CDR3 DNA reads TGTGCCAGCAGTTTATGGGGACAGGGGGACAATCAGCCCCAGCATTTT. Its translation is CASSLWGQGDNQPQHF. The rearrangement links TRBV27 to TRBJ1-5; the match to TRBD1 covers 11 bases. The CDR3 is made up of 16 amino acids. The germline V gene encodes CDR1 MNHEY and CDR2 SMNVEV (reference sequence). V lost 1 base to trimming and J lost 3 bases; unmatched junction nucleotides: 2.

This clone was recorded a few times. J is TRBJ2-7 and V is TRBV7-9; D unclear. The CDR3 has 13 amino acids. Germline V gene lookup returns CDR1 SEHNR and CDR2 FQNEAQ (reference sequence). The V and J ends lost 1 base and 5 bases respectively, with 9 bases between them. Written as DNA, the CDR3 is TGTGCCAGCAGCTTAGGAGGTTTCGACGAGCAGTACTTC. It yields the protein CASSLGGFDEQYF.

The chain joins TRBV19 to TRBJ2-7; the match to TRBD2 covers 11 bases. The CDR3 contains 15 residues. V shed 5 bases, J shed 7 bases, and the junction held 10 bases outside the gene matches. In germline, CDR1 is LNHDA, CDR2 SQIVND (reference sequence). The CDR3 nucleotides read TGTGCCAGTAGTCTAGGGCTAGCGGGGGGTGAAGAGCAGTACTTC. Amino acids: CASSLGLAGGEEQYF.

The rearrangement joins TRBV2 to TRBJ2-7; 9 nucleotides agree with TRBD1. Germline CDR1 and CDR2: SNHLY and FYNNEI. This CDR3 has 17 residues. V was clipped by 3 bases and J by 1 base; unmatched bases: 10. Here the CDR3 DNA reads TGTGCCAGCAGTGACTTGGTTTCGACAGGGGGTTCCTACGAGCAGTACTTC. Amino acid sequence: CASSDLVSTGGSYEQYF.

The rearrangement uses TRBV7-9 and TRBJ2-5; 8 positions match TRBD2. The CDR3 is 16 residues long. In germline, CDR1 is SEHNR, CDR2 FQNEAQ (reference sequence). V shed 5 bases and J 4 bases; nucleotides not matched to a gene: 12. CDR3: CASSPSSYSGVETQYF. In nucleotides, the CDR3 is TGTGCCAGCAGCCCCAGTAGCTATAGCGGGGTAGAGACCCAGTACTTC.

The CDR3: CAISESGLGGEVQPQHF. Written as DNA, the CDR3 is TGTGCCATCAGTGAGTCCGGCCTCGGGGGGGAAGTTCAGCCCCAGCATTTT. The chain is built from TRBV10-3 and TRBJ1-5; D possibly corresponds to TRBD1 (5 bases). Germline CDR1 ENHRY, CDR2 SYGVKD. V was trimmed by 0 bases and J by 6 bases, leaving 18 bases between them. The CDR3 is 17 amino acids.

The V gene is TRBV7-2, the J gene TRBJ2-5; 15 bases map to TRBD2. The germline gives CDR1 SGHTA, CDR2 FQGNSA. V gave up 1 base and J gave up 5 bases; unmatched junction bases: 11. This CDR3 is 19 amino acids long. In nucleotides, the CDR3 is TGTGCCAGCAGCTTAGTTTCACCGGGACTAGCGGGAGGCGGGGAGACCCAGTACTTC. This encodes CASSLVSPGLAGGGETQYF.

The chain joins TRBV6-5 to TRBJ1-2, with D possibly matching TRBD1 (6 bases). From germline, CDR1 is MNHEY and CDR2 SVGAGI. This CDR3 is built from 14 residues. The ends were cut back, 2 bases at V and 7 bases at J, with 14 bases in the middle. CDR3 nucleotides: TGTGCCAGCAGTTACATGTCAGGGGTATTTGGCTACACCTTC. It translates to CASSYMSGVFGYTF.

The chain combines TRBV27 with TRBJ2-5; D possibly corresponds to TRBD1 (6 bases). From germline, CDR1 is MNHEY and CDR2 SMNVEV (reference sequence). The V gene lost 2 bases and the J gene lost 4 bases, with 8 bases spanning the gap. CDR3 length: 13 residues. The CDR3 here is CASSLTRGETQYF. The CDR3 coding sequence is TGTGCCAGCAGTTTAACCAGGGGAGAGACCCAGTACTTC.

The CDR3 nucleotides read TGTGCCATCAGTCTTAGCGGGGGGCACCTCAATGAGCAGTTCTTC. Translated: CAISLSGGHLNEQFF. V is TRBV10-3 and J is TRBJ2-1; 10 bases agree with TRBD2. CDR1 and CDR2 (germline): ENHRY, SYGVKD. This CDR3 comprises 15 residues. Trimming at V came to 5 bases and at J to 6 bases, leaving 7 bases not matched to a gene.

This sequence joins TRBV5-1 and TRBJ1-5, with D possibly matching TRBD1 (6 bases). The germline CDR1 and CDR2 sequences are SGHRS and YFSETQ. This CDR3 is 16 amino acids long. The ends were cut back, 1 base at V and 3 bases at J, with 14 bases in the middle. This CDR3 reads CASSLPSDRLNQPQHF. CDR3 nucleotides: TGCGCCAGCAGCTTGCCCTCAGACAGGCTCAATCAGCCCCAGCATTTT. The whole variable domain, filled in from reference TRBV5-1 and TRBJ1-5, reads KAGVTQTPRYLIKTRGQQVTLSCSPISGHRSVSWYQQTPGQGLQFLFEYFSETQRNKGNFPGRFSGRQFSNSRSEMNVSTLELGDSALYLCASSLPSDRLNQPQHFGDGTRLSIL.

This chain uses TRBV7-9 with TRBJ2-6; D may be TRBD2 (5 bases). Between the trimmed V and J ends, which lost 10 bases and 4 bases, there was a span of 11 bases. The CDR3 has 13 residues. In germline, CDR1 is SEHNR, CDR2 FQNEAQ (reference sequence). CDR3 residues: CAIPEAGANVLTF. The DNA for the CDR3 is TGTGCCATCCCGGAGGCCGGGGCCAACGTCCTGACTTTC.

The CDR3 is CASSEVALAVTDTQYF. In DNA, the CDR3 is TGTGCCAGCAGCGAGGTCGCTCTAGCGGTCACAGATACGCAGTATTTT. The V gene is TRBV5-4, the J gene TRBJ2-3; 7 bases line up with TRBD2. Losses at the gene ends were 4 bases for V and 2 bases for J; bases not matched to a gene: 10. Germline CDR1 and CDR2: SGHNT and YYREEE (reference sequence). The CDR3 covers 16 residues.